Listed below are T cell receptor beta chains from one sample, sequenced in a study of response to subunit inactivated influenza vaccine. TCRdb independently ran MiXCR on the RT-PCR reads; one entry per CDR3 protein. Of roughly 760,000 distinct CDR3 sequences in the sample, 21% are singletons; the top ten hold roughly 10%. Sequences were derived from PBMCs from blood, sampled less than 6 days after vaccination. The receptors stem from a middle-aged man who received an inactivated influenza vaccine. The CDR3 runs from the conserved cysteine through the conserved F or W.

J: TRBJ2-5; V: TRBV7-9; CDR3: CASSLAGSGGLETQYF
J: TRBJ2-1; V: TRBV9; CDR3: CASSAGGYNEQFF
J: TRBJ2-1; V: TRBV4-2; CDR3: CASSQVGTSGAAEEQFF
J: TRBJ1-6; V: TRBV11-2; CDR3: CASSVRDRVNSPLHF
J: TRBJ2-1; V: TRBV24-1; CDR3: CATSESGTVNEQFF
J: TRBJ2-7; V: TRBV29-1; CDR3: CSVAGSYEQYF
J: TRBJ2-1; V: TRBV3-1; CDR3: CASSQDYQVLEQFF
J: TRBJ1-3; V: TRBV5-1; CDR3: CASSLSLAGSGNTIYF
J: TRBJ2-7; V: TRBV28; CDR3: CASSFGGPTSHEQYF
J: TRBJ2-1; V: TRBV7-2; CDR3: CASSLRASGGATYNEQFF
J: TRBJ2-5; V: TRBV5-1; CDR3: CASSLTSGREVQETQYF
J: TRBJ2-7; V: TRBV6-5; CDR3: CASSYARGYEQYF
J: TRBJ2-5; V: TRBV20-1; CDR3: CSRSSGTQETQYF
J: TRBJ2-1; V: TRBV28; CDR3: CASSNPSGGNNEQFF
J: TRBJ2-1; V: TRBV20-1; CDR3: CSARGWGDNEQFF
J: TRBJ2-7; V: TRBV20-1; CDR3: CSAAGRREQYF
J: TRBJ2-1; V: TRBV14; CDR3: CASSLPSPYEQFF
J: TRBJ2-5; V: TRBV6-2/TRBV6-3; CDR3: CASKLREETQYF
J: TRBJ2-1; V: TRBV15; CDR3: CATSPELAGIYNEQFF
J: TRBJ2-4; V: TRBV20-1; CDR3: CSAEGEAKNIQYF
J: TRBJ1-2; V: TRBV10-3; CDR3: CATGDLDSYGYTF
J: TRBJ2-5; V: TRBV15; CDR3: CATSRGTSVQETQYF
J: TRBJ2-3; V: TRBV27; CDR3: CASSLSLRGPLLTDTQYF
J: TRBJ2-3; V: TRBV11-1; CDR3: CASSRIADTQYF
J: TRBJ2-1; V: TRBV6-2/TRBV6-3; CDR3: CASSYLPGNRGLSGETSYNEQFF
J: TRBJ1-1; V: TRBV4-2; CDR3: CASSQAQGDTEAFF
J: TRBJ2-2; V: TRBV18; CDR3: CASSPLIPQGSNTGELFF
J: TRBJ2-6; V: TRBV25-1; CDR3: CASSQGMAGANVLTF
J: TRBJ1-2; V: TRBV15; CDR3: CATSKTGGAYYGYTF
J: TRBJ2-7; V: TRBV10-3; CDR3: CAISESTGGFYEQYF
J: TRBJ2-1; V: TRBV12-3/TRBV12-4; CDR3: CASSQPLRGGTNEQFF
J: TRBJ2-7; V: TRBV7-3; CDR3: CASSLEASSYEQYF
J: TRBJ1-1; V: TRBV7-9; CDR3: CASSLAWDRNTEAFF
J: TRBJ1-2; V: TRBV7-8; CDR3: CASSPRGALYGYTF